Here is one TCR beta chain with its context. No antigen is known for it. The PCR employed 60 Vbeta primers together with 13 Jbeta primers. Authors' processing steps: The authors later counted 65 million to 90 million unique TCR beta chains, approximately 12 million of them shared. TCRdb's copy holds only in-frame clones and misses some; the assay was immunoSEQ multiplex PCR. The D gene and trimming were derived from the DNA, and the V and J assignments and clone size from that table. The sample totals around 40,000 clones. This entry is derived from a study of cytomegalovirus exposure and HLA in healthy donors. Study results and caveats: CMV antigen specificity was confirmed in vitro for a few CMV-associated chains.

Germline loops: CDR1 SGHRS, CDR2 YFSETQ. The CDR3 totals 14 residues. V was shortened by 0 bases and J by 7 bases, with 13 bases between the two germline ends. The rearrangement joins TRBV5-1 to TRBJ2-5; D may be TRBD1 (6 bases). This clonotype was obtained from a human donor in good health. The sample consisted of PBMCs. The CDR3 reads CASSLDRADGTQYF. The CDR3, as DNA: TGCGCCAGCAGCTTGGACAGGGCTGATGGGACCCAGTACTTC.